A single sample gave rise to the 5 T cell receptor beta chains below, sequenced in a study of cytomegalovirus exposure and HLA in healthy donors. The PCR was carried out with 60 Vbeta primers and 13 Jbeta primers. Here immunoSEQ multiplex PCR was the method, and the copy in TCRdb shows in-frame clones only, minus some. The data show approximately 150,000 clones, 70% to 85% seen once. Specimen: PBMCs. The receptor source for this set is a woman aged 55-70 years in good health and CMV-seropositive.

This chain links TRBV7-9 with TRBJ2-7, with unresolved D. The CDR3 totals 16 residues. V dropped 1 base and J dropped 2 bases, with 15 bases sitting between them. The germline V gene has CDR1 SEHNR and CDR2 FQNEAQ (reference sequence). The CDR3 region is CASSLVGSWATYEQYF. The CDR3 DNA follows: TGTGCCAGCAGCTTAGTGGGCAGTTGGGCCACCTACGAGCAGTACTTC.

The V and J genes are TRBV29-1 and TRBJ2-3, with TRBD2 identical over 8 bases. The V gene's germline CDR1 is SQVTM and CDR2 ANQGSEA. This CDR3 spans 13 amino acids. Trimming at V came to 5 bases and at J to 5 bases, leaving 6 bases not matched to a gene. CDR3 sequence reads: CSVRGGDEDTQYF. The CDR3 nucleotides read TGCAGCGTTCGGGGGGGTGATGAAGATACGCAGTATTTT.

Here the CDR3 DNA reads TGTGCCAGCTCACGGGACAGATTTGAGACCCAGTACTTC. Its translation is CASSRDRFETQYF. The gene calls are TRBV18 and TRBJ2-5, with 7 bases that match TRBD1. Per the germline V gene, CDR1 is KGHSH and CDR2 is LQKENI. With V trimmed by 4 bases and J by 5 bases, 4 bases remained unmatched. The CDR3 has 13 residues.

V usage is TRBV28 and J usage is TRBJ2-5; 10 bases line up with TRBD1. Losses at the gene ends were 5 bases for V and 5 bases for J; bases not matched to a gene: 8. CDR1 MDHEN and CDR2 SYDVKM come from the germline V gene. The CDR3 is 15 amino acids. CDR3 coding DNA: TGTGCCAGCAGTCTTCCGGGACAGGGGATGGAGACCCAGTACTTC. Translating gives CASSLPGQGMETQYF.

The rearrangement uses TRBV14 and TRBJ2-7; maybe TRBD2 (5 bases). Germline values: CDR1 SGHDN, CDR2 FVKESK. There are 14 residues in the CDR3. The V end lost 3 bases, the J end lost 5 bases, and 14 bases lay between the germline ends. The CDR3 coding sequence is TGTGCCAGCAGCCAGAAGGCTAGCACCGACGAGCAGTACTTC. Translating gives CASSQKASTDEQYF.